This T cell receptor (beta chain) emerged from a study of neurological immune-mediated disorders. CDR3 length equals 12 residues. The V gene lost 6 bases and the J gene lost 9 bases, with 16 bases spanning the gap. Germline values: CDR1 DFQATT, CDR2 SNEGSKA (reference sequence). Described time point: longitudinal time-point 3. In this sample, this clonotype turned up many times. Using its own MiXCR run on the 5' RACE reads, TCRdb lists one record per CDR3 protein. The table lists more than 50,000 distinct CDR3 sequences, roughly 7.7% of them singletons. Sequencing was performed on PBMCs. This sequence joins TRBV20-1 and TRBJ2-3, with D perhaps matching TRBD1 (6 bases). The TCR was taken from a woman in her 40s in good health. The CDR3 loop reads CSAHEPGDTQYF. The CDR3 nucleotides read TGCAGTGCGCACGAACCAGGGGACACGCAGTATTTT.